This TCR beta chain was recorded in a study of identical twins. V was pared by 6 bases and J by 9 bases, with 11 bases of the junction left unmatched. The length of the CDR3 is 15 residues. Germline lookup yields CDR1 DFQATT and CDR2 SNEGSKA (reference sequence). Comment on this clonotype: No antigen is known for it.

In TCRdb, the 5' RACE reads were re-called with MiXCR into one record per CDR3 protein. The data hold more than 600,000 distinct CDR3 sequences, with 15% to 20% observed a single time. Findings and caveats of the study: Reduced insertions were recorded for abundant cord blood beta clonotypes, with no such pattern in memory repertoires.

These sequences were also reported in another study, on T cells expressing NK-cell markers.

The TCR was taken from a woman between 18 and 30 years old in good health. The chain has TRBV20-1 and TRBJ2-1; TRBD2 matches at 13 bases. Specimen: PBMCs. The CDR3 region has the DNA TGCAGTGCGGAACTAGCGGGAGGGCCTCAGGGTGAGCAGTTCTTC. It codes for CSAELAGGPQGEQFF.